What follows are 29 T cell receptor beta chains derived from one specimen sequenced in a study of T cell repertoires in cytomegalovirus infection. The antigens of these receptors remain unknown. MiXCR was run by TCRdb on the reads, yielding one entry per CDR3 protein. The sample carries some 590,000 distinct CDR3 sequences, about 40% recorded once. The sample was cultured PBMCs, taken from culture after CMV antigen stimulation. The receptor set was obtained from a human donor in good health (CMV status not recorded). Some clones in this sample may be carry-over from other donors' samples.

This clonotype occurred a few times. This sequence joins TRBV28 and TRBJ2-1; TRBD1 matches 9 bases. In germline, CDR1 is MDHEN, CDR2 SYDVKM. V lost 3 bases and J lost 6; bases outside the gene matches: 6. The length of the CDR3 is 15 residues. Here the CDR3 DNA reads TGTGCCAGCAGTTTTTTGGGACAGGGTTTCAATGAGCAGTTCTTC. Translating gives CASSFLGQGFNEQFF. Combining the CDR3 with reference TRBV28 and TRBJ2-1 gives the whole variable domain DVKVTQSSRYLVKRTGEKVFLECVQDMDHENMFWYRQDPGLGLRLIYFSYDVKMKEKGDIPEGYSVSREKKERFSLILESASTNQTSMYLCASSFLGQGFNEQFFGPGTRLTVL.

This clonotype has a handful of counts. The chain couples TRBV12-3 or TRBV12-4 to TRBJ1-5; the match to TRBD1 covers 10 bases. V dropped 6 bases and J dropped 7; count of bases not matched to a gene: 6. The CDR3 sequence is 14 residues long. The CDR3 DNA follows: TGTGCCAGCAGCCCGACAGGGGGCCAGCAGCCCCAGCATTTT. It is translated as CASSPTGGQQPQHF.

To note about this clonotype: The germline gene is not matched at one end of the junction; a read error may be the cause. The chain is built from TRBV6-5 and TRBJ1-4; no clear D gene. The CDR3 is 10 residues long. Germline V gives CDR1 MNHEY, CDR2 SVGAGI. CDR3 coding DNA: TGTGCCAGCAGCTCAGACCCGCGGCTTTTT. This sequence encodes CASSSDPRLF.

This clonotype showed up just a few times. CDR3 sequence: CASSKSGVYEQYF. The CDR3 nucleotides are TGTGCCAGCAGCAAGAGCGGAGTCTACGAGCAGTACTTC. The chain combines TRBV7-6 with TRBJ2-7; a possible D gene is TRBD2 (5 bases). The V gene lost 5 bases and the J gene lost 3 bases, with 11 bases spanning the gap. Germline V CDR1 and CDR2: SGHVS, FNYEAQ. This CDR3 spans 13 amino acids. The full variable domain, in which reference TRBV7-6 and TRBJ2-7 provide the parts outside the CDR3, is GAGVSQSPRYKVTKRGQDVALRCDPISGHVSLYWYRQALGQGPEFLTYFNYEAQQDKSGLPNDRFSAERPEGSISTLTIQRTEQRDSAMYRCASSKSGVYEQYFGPGTRLTVT.

This clonotype was observed a few times. CDR3 protein: CASSLGTVRNTEAFF. CDR3 bases: TGTGCCAGCAGCTTAGGAACCGTCCGAAACACTGAAGCTTTCTTT. The gene calls are TRBV7-2 and TRBJ1-1; D unclear. Trimming took off 1 base at V and 2 bases at J, with 11 bases between the two ends. Germline assignment: CDR1 SGHTA and CDR2 FQGNSA. There are 15 residues in the CDR3. Using reference TRBV7-2 and TRBJ1-1 for the parts outside the CDR3, the full variable domain is GAGVSQSPSNKVTEKGKDVELRCDPISGHTALYWYRQSLGQGLEFLIYFQGNSAPDKSGLPSDRFSAERTGGSVSTLTIQRTQQEDSAVYLCASSLGTVRNTEAFFGQGTRLTVV.

This clonotype was seen a few times. V is TRBV7-2 and J is TRBJ1-2; D gene ambiguous. Germline V gene data show CDR1 as SGHTA and CDR2 as FQGNSA. This CDR3 comprises 13 residues. The ends were cut back, 6 bases at V and 0 bases at J, with 8 bases in the middle. The CDR3 DNA follows: TGTGCCAGCAGGGTTAAAACTAACTATGGCTACACCTTC. This encodes CASRVKTNYGYTF. The full variable domain, with the rest looked up from reference TRBV7-2 and TRBJ1-2, is GAGVSQSPSNKVTEKGKDVELRCDPISGHTALYWYRQSLGQGLEFLIYFQGNSAPDKSGLPSDRFSAERTGGSVSTLTIQRTQQEDSAVYLCASRVKTNYGYTFGSGTRLTVV.

Many counts were recorded for this clonotype. The V and J genes are TRBV7-2 and TRBJ1-5; no firm D call. V lost 5 bases and J lost 3, with 14 bases in between. The CDR3 loop spans 15 amino acids. Per the germline V gene, CDR1 is SGHTA and CDR2 is FQGNSA. This chain's CDR3 is CASSPDGSFNQPQHF. The CDR3 DNA sequence: TGTGCCAGCAGCCCGGACGGATCATTCAATCAGCCCCAGCATTTT.

This clonotype was seen ten or more times. This rearrangement joins TRBV12-3 or TRBV12-4 to TRBJ2-7; D remains ambiguous. Trimming cost V 6 bases and J 0 bases, with 9 bases left between them. This CDR3 comprises 13 residues. In nucleotides, the CDR3 is TGTGCCAGCAGCCGGACGGTCTCCTACGAGCAGTACTTC. Its translation is CASSRTVSYEQYF.

This clonotype was picked up a small number of times. The chain recombines TRBV7-9 with TRBJ2-1; 9 bases map to TRBD2. The CDR3 extends over 15 amino acids. V trimming: 2 bases; J trimming: 6 bases; junction bases outside the gene matches: 5. Germline V gene lookup returns CDR1 SEHNR and CDR2 FQNEAQ (reference sequence). The CDR3 loop reads CASSLYAGGLNEQFF. DNA for the CDR3: TGTGCCAGCAGCTTATATGCGGGGGGGCTCAATGAGCAGTTCTTC.

The chain combines TRBV18 with TRBJ1-4; perhaps TRBD1 as D (5 bases). Per germline, CDR1 KGHSH and CDR2 LQKENI. V was clipped by 3 bases and J by 8 bases, with 16 bases between them. This CDR3 contains 15 residues. CDR3 loop: CASSPLGPAKEKLFF. The CDR3 DNA is TGTGCCAGCTCACCGCTGGGACCCGCCAAAGAAAAACTGTTTTTT.

Ten or more counts support this clonotype. The chain is built from TRBV7-2 and TRBJ2-5; D may be TRBD1 or TRBD2 (6 bases each). The V end lost 1 base, the J end lost 7 bases, and 13 bases lay between the germline ends. The CDR3 has 14 residues. The germline V gene encodes CDR1 SGHTA and CDR2 FQGNSA. The CDR3 coding sequence is TGTGCCAGCAGCTTAGGCGGGGACACGGGGACCCAGTACTTC. Translated: CASSLGGDTGTQYF.

The chain combines TRBV7-2 with TRBJ2-3, with TRBD2 identical over 7 bases. J lost 5 bases, V lost 2 bases, and 4 bases had no gene match. Germline-derived CDR1 and CDR2 are SGHTA and FQGNSA. This CDR3 has 14 amino acids. Written as DNA, the CDR3 is TGTGCCAGCAGCTTAATTGCGGGAGTAGATACGCAGTATTTT. Its translation is CASSLIAGVDTQYF.

The chain links TRBV15 to TRBJ2-1; 11 bases are shared with TRBD2. The V and J ends lost 3 bases and 6 bases, in that order; junction bases with no gene match: 1. The CDR3 runs to 14 residues. Per germline, CDR1 LNHNV and CDR2 YYDKDF (reference sequence). The CDR3: CATSSGLAGNEQFF. As DNA, the CDR3 is TGTGCCACCAGCAGCGGACTAGCGGGCAATGAGCAGTTCTTC.

This chain connects TRBV19 to TRBJ2-7; D perhaps matches TRBD1 (6 bases). The CDR3 covers 12 residues. The V end was cut by 4 bases, the J end by 7 bases, with 11 bases between. In germline, CDR1 is LNHDA, CDR2 SQIVND (reference sequence). The CDR3 nucleotides read TGTGCCAGTAGTAGCCGGGACACGGAGCAGTACTTC. It specifies CASSSRDTEQYF.

With respect to this clonotype: A much larger clone differs from this one at a single base, so this may be a read error. The chain recombines TRBV7-2 with TRBJ1-3; D is unclear. V lost 4 bases to trimming and J lost 11 bases, with 12 bases between them. Germline assignment: CDR1 SGHTA and CDR2 FQGNSA. This CDR3 has 12 amino acids. CDR3: CASSSTGNAIYF. CDR3 sequence (DNA): TGTGCCAGCAGCTCGACCGGGAACGCCATATATTTT.

DNA for the CDR3: TGTGCCAGCAGTTTCAATCGGGGTGGGGCAGATACGCAGTATTTT. Protein: CASSFNRGGADTQYF. The chain carries TRBV27 and TRBJ2-3; maybe TRBD2 (5 bases). Per germline, CDR1 MNHEY and CDR2 SMNVEV (reference sequence). The length of the CDR3 is 15 residues. The germline V and J ends were trimmed by 3 bases and 4 bases, with 14 bases remaining between them.

This clonotype was counted only a few times. This sequence joins TRBV19 and TRBJ2-5, with 7 bases fitting TRBD1. The CDR3 covers 14 residues. Per germline, CDR1 LNHDA and CDR2 SQIVND (reference sequence). V lost 6 bases to trimming and J lost 1 base; unmatched junction nucleotides: 5. This chain's CDR3 is CASRDRQGQETQYF. The CDR3 DNA follows: TGTGCCAGTAGAGACAGACAGGGCCAAGAGACCCAGTACTTC.

The chain couples TRBV10-2 to TRBJ2-3; 7 nucleotides match TRBD2. V trimming: 3 bases; J trimming: 7 bases; junction bases outside the gene matches: 7. The CDR3 runs 14 residues. The germline V gene encodes CDR1 WSHSY and CDR2 SAAADI. The CDR3 loop is CASSDSGNSNTQYF. CDR3 DNA: TGCGCCAGCAGTGACAGCGGGAACAGTAATACGCAGTATTTT.

This clonotype came up a few times. The CDR3 is CASVRDRALTSNSPLHF. The CDR3 region has the DNA TGTGCCAGCGTCCGGGACAGGGCCCTAACTTCCAATTCACCCCTCCACTTT. The V call is TRBV2, the J call TRBJ1-6; 9 bases fit TRBD1. This CDR3 has 17 amino acids. Germline loops: CDR1 SNHLY, CDR2 FYNNEI. With V trimmed by 8 bases and J by 7 bases, 15 bases remained unmatched.

The V and J genes are TRBV5-1 and TRBJ2-1, with D possibly being TRBD2 (5 bases). This CDR3 is built from 15 residues. Germline V gene sequence: CDR1 SGHRS, CDR2 YFSETQ. Trimming pared 4 bases from V and 1 base from J, leaving 12 bases between. CDR3 DNA sequence: TGCGCCAGCAGCCTAGGACTGAAATCCTACAATGAGCAGTTCTTC. Protein: CASSLGLKSYNEQFF. Complete variable domain (other parts from reference TRBV5-1 and TRBJ2-1): KAGVTQTPRYLIKTRGQQVTLSCSPISGHRSVSWYQQTPGQGLQFLFEYFSETQRNKGNFPGRFSGRQFSNSRSEMNVSTLELGDSALYLCASSLGLKSYNEQFFGPGTRLTVL.

This clonotype was seen at least ten times. The chain couples TRBV7-2 to TRBJ2-5; D is possibly TRBD1 (5 bases). Germline loops: CDR1 SGHTA, CDR2 FQGNSA. CDR3 length equals 14 residues. V shed 3 bases and J shed 3 bases, with 11 bases lying between them. The CDR3, as DNA: TGTGCCAGCAGCTTGGCAGGACACAAAGAGACCCAGTACTTC. Amino acids: CASSLAGHKETQYF.

This clonotype was observed a few times. The chain carries TRBV7-2 and TRBJ2-1; unclear D gene. Germline V CDR1 and CDR2: SGHTA, FQGNSA. The CDR3 has 14 residues. Trimming removed 3 bases at V and 4 bases at J, with 10 bases between. Written as DNA, the CDR3 is TGTGCCAGCAGCTTGACCGCTACTTACAATGAGCAGTTCTTC. Amino acids: CASSLTATYNEQFF.

The rearrangement joins TRBV6-1 to TRBJ2-7; TRBD2 is a possible D gene (6 bases). The CDR3 spans 16 residues. Per the germline V gene, CDR1 is MNHNS and CDR2 is SASEGT. Between the trimmed V and J ends, which lost 3 bases and 0 bases, there was a span of 15 bases. The CDR3 coding sequence is TGTGCCAGCAGTGAGGGTGGCGGGGCTAGCTCCTACGAGCAGTACTTC. Its translation: CASSEGGGASSYEQYF.

A few counts support this clonotype. The chain combines TRBV7-9 with TRBJ2-3; D unresolved. CDR3 length: 13 residues. Trimming shortened V by 1 base and J by 8 bases, and 10 bases separated the two germline ends. Germline values: CDR1 SEHNR, CDR2 FQNEAQ (reference sequence). In nucleotides, the CDR3 is TGTGCCAGCAGCTTAGAAATGGAAGGTACGCAGTATTTT. It yields the protein CASSLEMEGTQYF.

The chain links TRBV25-1 to TRBJ2-7; D perhaps matches TRBD2 (6 bases). The V end lost 5 bases, the J end lost 3 bases, and 11 bases lay between the germline ends. From germline, CDR1 is MGHDK and CDR2 SYGVNS. CDR3 length: 13 amino acids. The CDR3 region is CASSRRGDYEQYF. The CDR3, as DNA: TGTGCCAGCAGTCGGAGGGGAGACTACGAGCAGTACTTC.

This chain links TRBV10-3 with TRBJ1-4, with D tentatively TRBD1 (5 bases). V lost 5 bases to trimming and J lost 5 bases, with 12 bases between them. The CDR3 is 14 amino acids. Germline CDR1 is ENHRY and CDR2 is SYGVKD. CDR3 nucleotides: TGTGCCATCAGTTCCGGGACGGAGAATGAAAAACTGTTTTTT. As protein: CAISSGTENEKLFF.

This clonotype was picked up many times. CDR3 in amino acids: CASSLILGKELFF. CDR3 sequence (DNA): TGTGCCAGCAGCTTAATTCTCGGCAAAGAGCTGTTTTTT. V is TRBV7-2 and J is TRBJ2-2; D is unclear. Germline V gives CDR1 SGHTA, CDR2 FQGNSA. Deletions cut 2 bases from V and 11 bases from J, with 12 bases between. The CDR3 covers 13 residues.

V usage is TRBV2 and J usage is TRBJ1-5; 10 bases are shared with TRBD1. The germline gives CDR1 SNHLY, CDR2 FYNNEI. This CDR3 has 13 residues. The trim removed 8 bases at V and 12 bases at J, leaving 10 bases unmatched. The CDR3 sequence: CASRGQGNNFQHF. In DNA form, the CDR3 reads TGTGCCAGCCGGGGACAGGGGAATAATTTCCAGCATTTT.

The chain couples TRBV10-2 to TRBJ1-5, with D perhaps TRBD1 (6 bases). Trimming removed 1 base from V and 4 bases from J, with 14 bases in between. CDR3 length equals 16 residues. The germline V gene has CDR1 WSHSY and CDR2 SAAADI. The CDR3 sequence is CASSEYVGGGNQPQHF. The CDR3 DNA reads TGCGCCAGCAGTGAGTACGTGGGAGGGGGAAATCAGCCCCAGCATTTT.